These 5 T cell receptor beta chains were sequenced from one sample in a study of CD8+ T cells in alopecia areata. Treatment here: oral pan-JAK inhibitor, 5-10 mg twice daily. RNA extraction and reverse transcription yielded cDNA as sequencing template. Using immunoSEQ multiplex PCR, the repertoire was profiled, and TCRdb retains in-frame clones only, with some absent. The table lists 150,000 or so clones, about three fifths of them singletons. Source: CD4+ T cells sorted from blood, taken at week 4, from a patient treated with tofacitinib. The receptors were sampled from a human donor with alopecia areata.

This chain connects TRBV19 to TRBJ2-7; 10 positions match TRBD1. V was clipped by 7 bases and J by 5 bases; unmatched bases: 2. Germline assignment: CDR1 LNHDA and CDR2 SQIVND (reference sequence). This CDR3 is 12 amino acids long. CDR3 protein: CASKGQGDEQYF. CDR3 DNA sequence: TGTGCCAGTAAAGGACAGGGGGACGAGCAGTACTTC.

V and J are TRBV5-1 and TRBJ1-1; no definite D call. This CDR3 has 14 amino acids. Germline-derived CDR1 and CDR2 are SGHRS and YFSETQ. V dropped 1 base and J dropped 3 bases, with 10 bases sitting between them. The CDR3 reads CASSLSRPHTEAFF. The CDR3 nucleotides are TGCGCCAGCAGCTTGAGTAGACCGCACACTGAAGCTTTCTTT. The whole variable domain, remainder taken from reference TRBV5-1 and TRBJ1-1, is KAGVTQTPRYLIKTRGQQVTLSCSPISGHRSVSWYQQTPGQGLQFLFEYFSETQRNKGNFPGRFSGRQFSNSRSEMNVSTLELGDSALYLCASSLSRPHTEAFFGQGTRLTVV.

In this sample, this clone turned up once. The V gene is TRBV13, the J gene TRBJ2-1, with D maybe TRBD2 (6 bases). The germline CDR1 and CDR2 sequences are PRHDT and FYEKMQ (reference sequence). This CDR3 spans 16 amino acids. Trimming took off 5 bases at V and 0 bases at J, with 14 bases between the two ends. CDR3 coding DNA: TGTGCCAGCAGCCGAATTGCGGGGCTCTCCTACAATGAGCAGTTCTTC. This encodes CASSRIAGLSYNEQFF.

The chain couples TRBV18 to TRBJ2-2; no clear D. CDR1 is KGHSH, CDR2 LQKENI, per germline. Trimming removed 4 bases at V and 7 bases at J, with 10 bases between. This CDR3 has 13 amino acids. Here the CDR3 DNA reads TGTGCCAGCTCACAGGGAATTGACGGGGAGCTGTTTTTT. Protein sequence: CASSQGIDGELFF.

J is TRBJ1-5 and V is TRBV7-2, with a weak D call TRBD1 (5 bases). CDR1 SGHTA and CDR2 FQGNSA come from the germline V gene. This CDR3 has 16 amino acids. Deletions cut 3 bases from V and 1 base from J, with 13 bases between. The CDR3: CASSLATARSNQPQHF. The CDR3 region has the DNA TGTGCCAGCAGCTTGGCGACAGCCCGAAGCAATCAGCCCCAGCATTTT.